This entry features one T cell receptor beta chain sequence. Libraries were prepared by immunoSEQ multiplex PCR; TCRdb keeps only in-frame clonotypes and omits some of them. This table has a few hundred thousand clones, 82% appearing once. V shed 4 bases and J shed 1 base, with 14 bases lying between them. Germline CDR1 is SGHNT and CDR2 is YYREEE (reference sequence). The CDR3 has 15 amino acids. The data originate from a study of blood T cell repertoires in COVID-19. The clonotype originates from a woman aged 80 or older with COVID-19, enrolled during active disease. The V gene is TRBV5-4, the J gene TRBJ1-1, with D unresolved. The sample was peripheral blood. CDR3 region: CASSPESQRNTEAFF. In nucleotides, the CDR3 is TGTGCCAGCAGCCCGGAGTCTCAGCGGAACACTGAAGCTTTCTTT.